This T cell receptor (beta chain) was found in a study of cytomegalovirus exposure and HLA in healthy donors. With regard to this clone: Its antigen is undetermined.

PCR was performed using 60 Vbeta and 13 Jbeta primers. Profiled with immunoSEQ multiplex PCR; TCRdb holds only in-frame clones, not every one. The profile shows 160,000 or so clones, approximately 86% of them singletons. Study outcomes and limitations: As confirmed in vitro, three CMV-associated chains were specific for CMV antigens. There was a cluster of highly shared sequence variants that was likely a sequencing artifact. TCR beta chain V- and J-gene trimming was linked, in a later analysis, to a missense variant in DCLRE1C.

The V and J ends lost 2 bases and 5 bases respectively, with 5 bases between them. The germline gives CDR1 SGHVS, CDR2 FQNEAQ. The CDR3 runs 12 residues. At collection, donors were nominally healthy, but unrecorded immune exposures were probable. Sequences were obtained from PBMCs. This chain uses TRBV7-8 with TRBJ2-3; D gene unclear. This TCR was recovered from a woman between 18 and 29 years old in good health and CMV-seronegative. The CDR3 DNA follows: TGTGCCAGCAGCTTATCAGGAGATACGCAGTATTTT. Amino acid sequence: CASSLSGDTQYF.